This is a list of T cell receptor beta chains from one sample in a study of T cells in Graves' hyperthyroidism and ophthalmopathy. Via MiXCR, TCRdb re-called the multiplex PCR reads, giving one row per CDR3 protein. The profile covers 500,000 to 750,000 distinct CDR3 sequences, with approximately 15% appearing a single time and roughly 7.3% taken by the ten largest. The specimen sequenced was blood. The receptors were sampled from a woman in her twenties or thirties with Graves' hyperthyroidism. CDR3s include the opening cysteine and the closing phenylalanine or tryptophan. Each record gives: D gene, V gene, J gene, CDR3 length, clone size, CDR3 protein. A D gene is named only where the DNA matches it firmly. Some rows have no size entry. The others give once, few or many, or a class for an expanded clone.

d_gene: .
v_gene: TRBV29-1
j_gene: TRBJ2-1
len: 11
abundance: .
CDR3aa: CSVEGRDEQFF

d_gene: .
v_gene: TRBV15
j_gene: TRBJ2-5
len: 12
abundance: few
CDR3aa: CATSRVGETQYF

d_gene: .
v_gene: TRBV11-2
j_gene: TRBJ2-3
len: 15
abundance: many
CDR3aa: CASSLRDSSFGTQYF

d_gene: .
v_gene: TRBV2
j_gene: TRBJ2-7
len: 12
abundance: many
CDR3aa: CASSDFSYEQYF

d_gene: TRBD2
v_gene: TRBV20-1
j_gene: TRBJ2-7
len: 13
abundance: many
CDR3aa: CSAGLSGRYEQYF

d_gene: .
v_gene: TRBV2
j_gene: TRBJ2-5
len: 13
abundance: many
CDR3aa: CASSETYQETQYF

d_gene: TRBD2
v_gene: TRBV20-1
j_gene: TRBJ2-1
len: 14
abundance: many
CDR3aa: CSASGGSSYNEQFF

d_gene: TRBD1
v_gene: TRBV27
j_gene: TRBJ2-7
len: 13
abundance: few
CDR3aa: CAVARQGAYEQYF

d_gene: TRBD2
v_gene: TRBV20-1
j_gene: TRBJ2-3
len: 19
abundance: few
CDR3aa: CSARGIGDRLAGSTDTQYF

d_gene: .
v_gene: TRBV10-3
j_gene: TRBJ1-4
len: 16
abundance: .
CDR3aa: CAISEPPGPPGEKLFF

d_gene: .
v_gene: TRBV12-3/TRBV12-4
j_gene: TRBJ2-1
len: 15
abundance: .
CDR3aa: CASSFAGPQNNEQFF

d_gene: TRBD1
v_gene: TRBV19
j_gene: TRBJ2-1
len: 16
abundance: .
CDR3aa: CASSIVWTGSSNEQFF

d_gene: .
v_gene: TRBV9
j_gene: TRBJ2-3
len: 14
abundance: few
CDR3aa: CASSVSGDTDTQYF

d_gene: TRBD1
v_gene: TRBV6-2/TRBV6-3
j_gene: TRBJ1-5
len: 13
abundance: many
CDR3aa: CASSWDSYQPQHF

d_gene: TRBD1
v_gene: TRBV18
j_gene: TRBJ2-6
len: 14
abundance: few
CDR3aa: CASSPSRTGNVLTF

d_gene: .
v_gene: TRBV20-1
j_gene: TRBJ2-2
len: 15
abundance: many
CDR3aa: CSASPPGRNTGELFF

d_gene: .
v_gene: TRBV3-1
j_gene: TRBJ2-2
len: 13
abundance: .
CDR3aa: CASSQGDSGELFF

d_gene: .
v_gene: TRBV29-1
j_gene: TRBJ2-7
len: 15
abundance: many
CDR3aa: CSVHTPGLSSYEQYF

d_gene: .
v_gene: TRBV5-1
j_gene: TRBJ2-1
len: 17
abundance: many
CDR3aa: CASSFEVGAQPYNEQFF

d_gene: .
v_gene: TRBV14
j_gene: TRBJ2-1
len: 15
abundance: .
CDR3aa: CASSQYKSVVNEQFF

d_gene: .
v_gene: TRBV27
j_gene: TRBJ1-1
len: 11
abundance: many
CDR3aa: CASSLRGQAFF

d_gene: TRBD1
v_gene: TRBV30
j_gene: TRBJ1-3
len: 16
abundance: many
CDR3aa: CAWSARQGAGGNTIYF

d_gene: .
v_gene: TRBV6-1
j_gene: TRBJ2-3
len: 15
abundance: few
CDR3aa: CASSELASGTDTQYF

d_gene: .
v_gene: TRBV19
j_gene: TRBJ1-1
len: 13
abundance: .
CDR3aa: CASMISGNTEAFF

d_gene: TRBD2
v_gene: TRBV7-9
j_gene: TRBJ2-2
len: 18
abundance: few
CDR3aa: CASSLGLGLAGVTGELFF